The T cell receptor beta chain under discussion was sequenced for a study of beta chain features in type 1 diabetes. A remark on this clone: No antigen is known for it.

CDR1 is SGHRS and CDR2 is YFSETQ in the germline V gene. Trimming left V 1 base short and J 2 bases short, with 9 bases between. CDR3 length: 14 amino acids. Findings and caveats of the study: TCRB CDR3 length was moderately but significantly reduced in all four CD4+ subsets of Type 1 diabetes patients.

Sequenced material consisted of expressed TCRB transcripts (all of the isolated RNA was reverse transcribed). Samples of naive, central memory and regulatory T cells yielded a mean of approximately 3.7 million reads. Produced via immunoSEQ multiplex PCR; TCRdb's table is partial and in-frame only. Among around 340,000 clones listed, roughly a tenth were seen once. The rearrangement links TRBV5-1 to TRBJ2-5, with a possible D match to TRBD1 (5 bases). This TCR was sampled from a man aged 30 to 39 with type 1 diabetes. Material: central memory CD4+ T cells from blood. The CDR3 DNA reads as TGCGCCAGCAGCTTGATCCCAGGGCAAGAGACCCAGTACTTC. Its translation: CASSLIPGQETQYF. Variable domain in full (rest from reference TRBV5-1 and TRBJ2-5): KAGVTQTPRYLIKTRGQQVTLSCSPISGHRSVSWYQQTPGQGLQFLFEYFSETQRNKGNFPGRFSGRQFSNSRSEMNVSTLELGDSALYLCASSLIPGQETQYFGPGTRLLVL.